This T cell receptor (beta chain) derives from a study of a mutant IDH1 vaccine in newly diagnosed glioma. At the level of the study: Former treatment meant radiotherapy, temozolomide, or both; the majority had gotten both. Study results and caveats: Altogether, approximately 93% of patients exhibited vaccine-induced immune responses. With respect to changes in top peripheral T cell clonotypes, pseudoprogression seemed unrelated.

As to this clone: Its antigen is as yet unknown.

Sequencing used immunoSEQ multiplex PCR; TCRdb keeps in-frame clones, though not all of them. The sample carries tens of thousands of clones, roughly 92% recorded once. Described time point: baseline, week 1 (first vaccination visit). As to treatment: pre-vaccination baseline after standard-of-care therapy. Donors had new IDH1-mutant astrocytomas of WHO grade 3 or 4 (ATRX-lost). J was trimmed by 2 bases and V by 4 bases; bases with no gene match: 11. Germline V CDR1 and CDR2: MDHEN, SYDVKM. This CDR3 has 18 residues. The chain couples TRBV28 to TRBJ2-7; TRBD2 aligns across 13 bases. The TCR was taken from a man aged 18 to 29 with glioma. The specimen comprised PBMCs, sampled from a glioma patient treated with radiotherapy, temozolomide or both. The CDR3 loop is CASSSPGLAGPHPYEQYF. The CDR3 DNA sequence: TGTGCCAGCAGTTCGCCGGGACTAGCGGGACCTCACCCCTACGAGCAGTACTTC.